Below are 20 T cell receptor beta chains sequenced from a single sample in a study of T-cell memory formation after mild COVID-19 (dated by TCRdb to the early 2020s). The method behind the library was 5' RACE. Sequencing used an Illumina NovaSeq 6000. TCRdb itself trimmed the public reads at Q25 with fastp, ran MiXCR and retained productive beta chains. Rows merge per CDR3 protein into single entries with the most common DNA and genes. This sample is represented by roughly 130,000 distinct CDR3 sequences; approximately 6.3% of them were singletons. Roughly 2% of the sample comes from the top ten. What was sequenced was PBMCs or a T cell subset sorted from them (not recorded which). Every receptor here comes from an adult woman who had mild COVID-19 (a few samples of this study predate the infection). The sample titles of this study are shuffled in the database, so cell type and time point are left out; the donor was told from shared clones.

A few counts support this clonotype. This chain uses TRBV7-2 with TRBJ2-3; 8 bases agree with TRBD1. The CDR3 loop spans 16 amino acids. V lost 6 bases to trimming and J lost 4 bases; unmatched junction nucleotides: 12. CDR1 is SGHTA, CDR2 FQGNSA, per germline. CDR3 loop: CASSYGQGRVADTQYF. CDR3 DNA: TGTGCCAGCAGTTACGGACAGGGCAGGGTGGCAGATACGCAGTATTTT.

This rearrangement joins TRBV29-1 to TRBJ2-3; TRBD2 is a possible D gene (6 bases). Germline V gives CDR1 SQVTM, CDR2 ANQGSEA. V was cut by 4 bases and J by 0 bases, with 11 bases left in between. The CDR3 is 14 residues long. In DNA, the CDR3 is TGCAGCGTTGTACTAGCAAGGAGCACAGATACGCAGTATTTT. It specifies CSVVLARSTDTQYF.

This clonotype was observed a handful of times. The CDR3 DNA reads TGCGCCAGCAGCCAAGCAAGGGGCCCGACGACAAACTATGGCTACACCTTC. This codes for CASSQARGPTTNYGYTF. The chain combines TRBV4-1 with TRBJ1-2; D is perhaps TRBD1 (5 bases). Germline V lookup: CDR1 MGHRA, CDR2 YSYEKL. This CDR3 contains 17 residues. V was trimmed by 1 base and J by 2 bases, leaving 17 bases between them.

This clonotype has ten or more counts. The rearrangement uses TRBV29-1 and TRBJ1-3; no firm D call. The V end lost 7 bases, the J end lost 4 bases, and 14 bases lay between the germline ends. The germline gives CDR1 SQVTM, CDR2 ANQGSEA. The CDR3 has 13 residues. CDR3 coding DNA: TGCAGCGGACTCGACCCGGGGGGAAACACCATATATTTT. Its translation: CSGLDPGGNTIYF.

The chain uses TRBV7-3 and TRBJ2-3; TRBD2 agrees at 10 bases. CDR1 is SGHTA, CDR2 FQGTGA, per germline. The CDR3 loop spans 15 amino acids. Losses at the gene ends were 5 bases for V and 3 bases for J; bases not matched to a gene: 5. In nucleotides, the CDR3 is TGTGCCAGCAGCCTCACTAGCGGGGAAACAGATACGCAGTATTTT. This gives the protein CASSLTSGETDTQYF.

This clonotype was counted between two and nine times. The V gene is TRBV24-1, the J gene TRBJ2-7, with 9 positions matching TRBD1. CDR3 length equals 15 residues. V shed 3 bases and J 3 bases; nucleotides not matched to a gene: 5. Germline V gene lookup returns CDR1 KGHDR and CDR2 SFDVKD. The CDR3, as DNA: TGTGCCACCAGTGATCTCACAGGGGGCGTCTACGAGCAGTACTTC. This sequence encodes CATSDLTGGVYEQYF.

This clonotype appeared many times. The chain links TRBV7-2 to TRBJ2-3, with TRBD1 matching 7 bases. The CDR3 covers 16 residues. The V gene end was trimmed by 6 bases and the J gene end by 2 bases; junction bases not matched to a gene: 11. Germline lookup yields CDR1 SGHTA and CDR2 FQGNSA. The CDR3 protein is CASRVQTGLFTDTQYF. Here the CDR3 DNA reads TGTGCCAGCAGGGTTCAGACAGGGCTCTTCACAGATACGCAGTATTTT.

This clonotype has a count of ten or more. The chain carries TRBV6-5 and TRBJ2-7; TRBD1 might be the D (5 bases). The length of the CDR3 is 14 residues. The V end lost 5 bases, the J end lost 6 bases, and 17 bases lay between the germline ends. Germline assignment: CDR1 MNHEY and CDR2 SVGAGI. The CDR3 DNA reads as TGTGCCAGCAGTCACAGGATTTTTGGGGTCGAGCAGTACTTC. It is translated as CASSHRIFGVEQYF.

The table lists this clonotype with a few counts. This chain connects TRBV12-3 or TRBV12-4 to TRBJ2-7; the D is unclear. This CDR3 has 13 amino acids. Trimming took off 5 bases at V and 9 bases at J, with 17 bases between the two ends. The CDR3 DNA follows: TGTGCCAGCAGTACAAGACTGGGTTGGGGGCAGTACTTC. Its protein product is CASSTRLGWGQYF.

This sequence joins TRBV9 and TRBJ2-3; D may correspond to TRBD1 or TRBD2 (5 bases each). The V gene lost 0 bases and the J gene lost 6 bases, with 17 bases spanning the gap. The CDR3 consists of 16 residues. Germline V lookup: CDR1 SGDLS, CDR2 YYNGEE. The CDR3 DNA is TGTGCCAGCAGCGTAGGCCGCGGAAGAGGGGCGGATACGCAGTATTTT. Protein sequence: CASSVGRGRGADTQYF.

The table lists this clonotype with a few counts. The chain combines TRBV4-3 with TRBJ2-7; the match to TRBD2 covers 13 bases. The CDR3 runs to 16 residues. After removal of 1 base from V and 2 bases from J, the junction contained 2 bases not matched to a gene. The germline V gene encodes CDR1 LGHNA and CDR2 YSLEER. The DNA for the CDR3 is TGCGCCAGCAGCCAAGGAGGACTAGCGGGGGCCTACGAGCAGTACTTC. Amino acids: CASSQGGLAGAYEQYF.

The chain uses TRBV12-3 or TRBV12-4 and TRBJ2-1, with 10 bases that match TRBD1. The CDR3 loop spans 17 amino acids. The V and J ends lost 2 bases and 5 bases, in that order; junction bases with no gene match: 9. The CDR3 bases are TGTGCCAGCAGTTTATCCGGGACAGGGGTCGGTAACAATGAGCAGTTCTTC. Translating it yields CASSLSGTGVGNNEQFF.

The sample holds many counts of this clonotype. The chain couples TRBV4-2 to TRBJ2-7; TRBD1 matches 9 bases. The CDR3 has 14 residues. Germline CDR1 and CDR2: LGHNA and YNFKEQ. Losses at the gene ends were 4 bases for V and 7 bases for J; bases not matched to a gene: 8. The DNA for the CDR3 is TGTGCCAGCAGCCTTGACAGGGGGGCACGAGAGCAGTACTTC. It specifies CASSLDRGAREQYF.

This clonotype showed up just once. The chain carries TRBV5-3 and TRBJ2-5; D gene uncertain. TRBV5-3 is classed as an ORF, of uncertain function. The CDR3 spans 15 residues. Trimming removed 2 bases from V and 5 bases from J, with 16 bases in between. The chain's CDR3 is CARSLFLGYPETQYF. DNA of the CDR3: TGTGCCAGAAGCTTATTCCTCGGGTACCCGGAGACCCAGTACTTC.

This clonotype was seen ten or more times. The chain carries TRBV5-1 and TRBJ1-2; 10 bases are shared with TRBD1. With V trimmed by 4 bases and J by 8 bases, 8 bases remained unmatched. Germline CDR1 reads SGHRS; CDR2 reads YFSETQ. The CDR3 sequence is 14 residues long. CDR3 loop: CASSLGQGLEGYTF. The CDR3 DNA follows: TGCGCCAGCAGCCTGGGACAGGGGCTGGAGGGCTACACCTTC.

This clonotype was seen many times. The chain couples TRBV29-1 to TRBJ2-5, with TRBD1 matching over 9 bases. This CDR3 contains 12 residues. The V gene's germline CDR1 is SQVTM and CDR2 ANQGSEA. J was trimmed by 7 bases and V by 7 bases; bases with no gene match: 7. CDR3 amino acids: CSAHRGQGTQYF. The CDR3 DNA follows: TGCAGCGCCCACAGGGGGCAGGGGACCCAGTACTTC.

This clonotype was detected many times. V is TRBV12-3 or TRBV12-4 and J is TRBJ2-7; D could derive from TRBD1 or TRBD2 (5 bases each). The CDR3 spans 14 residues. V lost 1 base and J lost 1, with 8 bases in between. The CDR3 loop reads CASSLGGESYEQYF. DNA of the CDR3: TGTGCCAGCAGTTTAGGAGGGGAGTCCTACGAGCAGTACTTC.

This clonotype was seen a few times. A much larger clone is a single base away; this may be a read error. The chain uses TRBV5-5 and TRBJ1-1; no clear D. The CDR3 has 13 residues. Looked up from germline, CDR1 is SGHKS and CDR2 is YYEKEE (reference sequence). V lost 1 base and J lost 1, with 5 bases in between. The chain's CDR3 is CASSLTANTEAFF. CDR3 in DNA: TGTGCCAGCAGCTTGACGGCGAACACTGAAGCTTTCTTT.

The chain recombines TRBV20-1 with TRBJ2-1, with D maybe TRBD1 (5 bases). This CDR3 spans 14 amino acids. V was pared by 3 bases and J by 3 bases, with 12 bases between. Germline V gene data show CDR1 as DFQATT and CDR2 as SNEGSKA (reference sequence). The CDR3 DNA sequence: TGCAGTGCTAGCCCCCGTCAGGGCTACAATGAGCAGTTCTTC. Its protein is CSASPRQGYNEQFF.

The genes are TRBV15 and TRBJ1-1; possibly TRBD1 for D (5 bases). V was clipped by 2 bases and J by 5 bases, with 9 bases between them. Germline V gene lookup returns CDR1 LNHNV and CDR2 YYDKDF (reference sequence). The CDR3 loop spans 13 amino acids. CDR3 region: CATSRQQETEAFF. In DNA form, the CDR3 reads TGTGCCACCAGCAGACAACAGGAAACTGAAGCTTTCTTT.